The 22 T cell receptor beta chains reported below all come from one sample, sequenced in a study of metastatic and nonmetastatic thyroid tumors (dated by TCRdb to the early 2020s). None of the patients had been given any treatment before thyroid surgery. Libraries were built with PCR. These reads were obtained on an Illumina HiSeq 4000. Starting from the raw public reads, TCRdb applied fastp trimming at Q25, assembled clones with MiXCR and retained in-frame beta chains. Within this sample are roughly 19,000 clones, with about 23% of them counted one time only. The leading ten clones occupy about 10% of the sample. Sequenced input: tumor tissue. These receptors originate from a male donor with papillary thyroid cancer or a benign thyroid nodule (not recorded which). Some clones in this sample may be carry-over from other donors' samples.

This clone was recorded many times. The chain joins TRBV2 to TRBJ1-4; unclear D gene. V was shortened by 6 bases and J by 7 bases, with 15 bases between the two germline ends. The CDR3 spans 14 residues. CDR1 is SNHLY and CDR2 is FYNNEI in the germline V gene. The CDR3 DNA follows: TGTGCCAGCAGGGGTCTGGCGACCGTTGAAAAACTGTTTTTT. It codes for CASRGLATVEKLFF.

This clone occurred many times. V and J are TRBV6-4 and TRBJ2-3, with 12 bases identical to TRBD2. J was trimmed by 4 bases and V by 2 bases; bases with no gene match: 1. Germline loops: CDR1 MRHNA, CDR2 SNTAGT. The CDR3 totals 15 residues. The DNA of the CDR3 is TGTGCCAGCAGTGACGGACTAGCGGGGCCAGATACGCAGTATTTT. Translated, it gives CASSDGLAGPDTQYF.

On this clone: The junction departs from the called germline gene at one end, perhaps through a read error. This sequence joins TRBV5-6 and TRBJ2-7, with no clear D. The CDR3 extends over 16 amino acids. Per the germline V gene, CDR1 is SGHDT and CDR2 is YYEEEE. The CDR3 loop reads CASSLLGIGTSYVQYF. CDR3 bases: TGTGCCAGCAGCTTGCTGGGGATCGGAACCTCCTACGTGCAGTACTTC.

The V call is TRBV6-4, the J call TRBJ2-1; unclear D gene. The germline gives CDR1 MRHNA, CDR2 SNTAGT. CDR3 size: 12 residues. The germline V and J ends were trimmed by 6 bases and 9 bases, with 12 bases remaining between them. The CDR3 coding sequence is TGTGCCAGCAGGACCGGATCGAGTGAGCAGTTCTTC. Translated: CASRTGSSEQFF.

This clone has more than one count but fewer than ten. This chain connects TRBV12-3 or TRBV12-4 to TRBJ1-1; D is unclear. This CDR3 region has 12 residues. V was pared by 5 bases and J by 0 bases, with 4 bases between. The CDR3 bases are TGTGCCAGCAGTCCCATGAACACTGAAGCTTTCTTT. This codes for CASSPMNTEAFF.

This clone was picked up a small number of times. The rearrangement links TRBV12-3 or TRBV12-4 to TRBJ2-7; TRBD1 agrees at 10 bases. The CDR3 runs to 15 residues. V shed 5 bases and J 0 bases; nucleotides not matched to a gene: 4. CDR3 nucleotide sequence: TGTGCCAGCAGTGCCGACAGGGGGCTCTCCTACGAGCAGTACTTC. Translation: CASSADRGLSYEQYF.

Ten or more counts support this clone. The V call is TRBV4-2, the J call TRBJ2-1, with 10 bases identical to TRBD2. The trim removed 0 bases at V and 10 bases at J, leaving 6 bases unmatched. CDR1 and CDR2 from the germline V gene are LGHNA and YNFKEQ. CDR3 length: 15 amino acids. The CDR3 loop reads CASSQDYSGRNEQFF. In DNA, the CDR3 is TGTGCCAGCAGCCAAGATTATAGCGGGAGGAACGAGCAGTTCTTC.

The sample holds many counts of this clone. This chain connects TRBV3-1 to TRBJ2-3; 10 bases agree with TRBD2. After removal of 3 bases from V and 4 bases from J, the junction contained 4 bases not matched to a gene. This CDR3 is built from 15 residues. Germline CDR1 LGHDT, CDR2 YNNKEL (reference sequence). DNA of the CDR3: TGTGCCAGCAGCCACGGGACTAGCGTCGCAGATACGCAGTATTTT. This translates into CASSHGTSVADTQYF.

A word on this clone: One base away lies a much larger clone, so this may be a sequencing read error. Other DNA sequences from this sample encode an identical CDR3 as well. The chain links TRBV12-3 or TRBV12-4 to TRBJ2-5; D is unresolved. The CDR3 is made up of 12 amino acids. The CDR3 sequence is CASSFGQETQYF. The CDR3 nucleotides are TGTGCTAGCAGTTTTGGCCAAGAGACCCAGTACTTC.

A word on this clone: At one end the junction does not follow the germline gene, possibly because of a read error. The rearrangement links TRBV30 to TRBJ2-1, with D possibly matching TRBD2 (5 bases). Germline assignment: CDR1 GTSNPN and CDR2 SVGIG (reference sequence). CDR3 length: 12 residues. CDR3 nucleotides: TGTGCCTGGCGGACTTCATACAATGACCAGTTCTTC. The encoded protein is CAWRTSYNDQFF. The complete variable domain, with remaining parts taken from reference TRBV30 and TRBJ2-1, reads SQTIHQWPATLVQPVGSPLSLECTVEGTSNPNLYWYRQAAGRGLQLLFYSVGIGQISSEVPQNLSASRPQDRQFILSSKKLLLSDSGFYLCAWRTSYNDQFFGPGTRLTVL.

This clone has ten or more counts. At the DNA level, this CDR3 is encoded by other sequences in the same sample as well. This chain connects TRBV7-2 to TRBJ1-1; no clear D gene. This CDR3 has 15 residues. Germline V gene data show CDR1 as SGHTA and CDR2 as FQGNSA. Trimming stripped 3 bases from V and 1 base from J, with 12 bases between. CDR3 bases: TGTGCCAGCAGCTTCATTGGACCAAGGAACACTGAAGCTTTCTTT. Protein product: CASSFIGPRNTEAFF.

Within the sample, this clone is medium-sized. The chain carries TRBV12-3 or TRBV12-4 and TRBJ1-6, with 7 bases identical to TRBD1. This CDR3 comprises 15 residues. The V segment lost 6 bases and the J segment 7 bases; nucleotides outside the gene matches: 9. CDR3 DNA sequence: TGTGCCAGCAGCCTCTCCCAAGGGGGCAATTCACCCCTCCACTTT. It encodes CASSLSQGGNSPLHF.

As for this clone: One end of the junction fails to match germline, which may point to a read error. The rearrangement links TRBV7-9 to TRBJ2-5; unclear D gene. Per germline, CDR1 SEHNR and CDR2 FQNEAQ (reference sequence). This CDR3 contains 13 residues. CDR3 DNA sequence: TGCGCCAGCAGCCCCATAGGGCAAGAGACCCAGCACTTC. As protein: CASSPIGQETQHF. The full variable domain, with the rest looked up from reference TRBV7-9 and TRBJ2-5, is DTGVSQNPRHKITKRGQNVTFRCDPISEHNRLYWYRQTLGQGPEFLTYFQNEAQLEKSRLLSDRFSAERPKGSFSTLEIQRTEQGDSAMYLCASSPIGQETQHFGPGTRLLVL.

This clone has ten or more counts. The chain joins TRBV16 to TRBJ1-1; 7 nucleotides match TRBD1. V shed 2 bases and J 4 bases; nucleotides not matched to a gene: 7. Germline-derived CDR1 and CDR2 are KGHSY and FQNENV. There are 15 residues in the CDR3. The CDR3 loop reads CASSQIRGLRTEAFF. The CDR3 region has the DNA TGTGCCAGCAGCCAAATCAGGGGGTTGCGCACTGAAGCTTTCTTT.

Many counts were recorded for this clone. CDR3 amino acids: CASSRTLSNQPQHF. The CDR3 DNA reads as TGTGCCAGCAGTCGGACCCTCAGCAATCAGCCCCAGCATTTT. The chain is built from TRBV2 and TRBJ1-5; D is undetermined. The CDR3 sequence is 14 residues long. Germline V gene data show CDR1 as SNHLY and CDR2 as FYNNEI. Trimming stripped 5 bases from V and 1 base from J, with 9 bases between.

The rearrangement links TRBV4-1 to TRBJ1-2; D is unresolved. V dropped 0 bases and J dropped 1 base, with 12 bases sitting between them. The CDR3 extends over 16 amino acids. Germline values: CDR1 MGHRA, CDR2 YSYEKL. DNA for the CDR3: TGCGCCAGCAGCCAAGAAGGTCTGTTATATAACTATGGCTACACCTTC. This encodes CASSQEGLLYNYGYTF.

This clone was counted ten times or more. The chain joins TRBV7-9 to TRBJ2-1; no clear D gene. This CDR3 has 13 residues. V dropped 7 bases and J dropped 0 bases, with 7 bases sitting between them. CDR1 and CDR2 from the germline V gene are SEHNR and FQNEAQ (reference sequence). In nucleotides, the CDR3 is TGTGCCAGCACCCCCGCCTCCTACAATGAGCAGTTCTTC. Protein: CASTPASYNEQFF. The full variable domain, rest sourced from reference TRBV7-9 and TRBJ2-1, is DTGVSQNPRHKITKRGQNVTFRCDPISEHNRLYWYRQTLGQGPEFLTYFQNEAQLEKSRLLSDRFSAERPKGSFSTLEIQRTEQGDSAMYLCASTPASYNEQFFGPGTRLTVL.

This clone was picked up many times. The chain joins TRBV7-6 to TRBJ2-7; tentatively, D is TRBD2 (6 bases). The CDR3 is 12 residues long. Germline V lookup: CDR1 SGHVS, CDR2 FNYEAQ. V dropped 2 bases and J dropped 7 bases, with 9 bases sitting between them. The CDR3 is CASSLHGGEQYF. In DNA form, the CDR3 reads TGTGCCAGCAGCTTACATGGGGGGGAGCAGTACTTC.

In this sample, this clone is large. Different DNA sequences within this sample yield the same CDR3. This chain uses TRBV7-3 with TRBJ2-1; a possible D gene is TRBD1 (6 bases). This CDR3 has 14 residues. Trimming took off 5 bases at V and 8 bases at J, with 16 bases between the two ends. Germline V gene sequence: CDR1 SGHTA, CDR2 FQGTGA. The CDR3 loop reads CASSLVGGGDEQFF. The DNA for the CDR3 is TGTGCCAGCAGCCTCGTTGGGGGCGGTGATGAGCAGTTCTTC.

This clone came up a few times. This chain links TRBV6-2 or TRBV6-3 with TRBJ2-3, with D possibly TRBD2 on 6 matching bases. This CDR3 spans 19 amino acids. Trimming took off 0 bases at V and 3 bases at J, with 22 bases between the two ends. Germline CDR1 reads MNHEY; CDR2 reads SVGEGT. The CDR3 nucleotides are TGTGCCAGCAGTTACTCGGTTCACGGGGGAGGCGGTCGAACAGATACGCAGTATTTT. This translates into CASSYSVHGGGGRTDTQYF.

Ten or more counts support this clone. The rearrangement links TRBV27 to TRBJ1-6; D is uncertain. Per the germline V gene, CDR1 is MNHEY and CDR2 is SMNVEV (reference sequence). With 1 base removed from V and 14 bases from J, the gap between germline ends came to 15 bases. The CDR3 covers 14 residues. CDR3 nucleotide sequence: TGTGCCAGCAGTTTATTCCGGGCCAGTATGTCCCTCCACTTT. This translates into CASSLFRASMSLHF.

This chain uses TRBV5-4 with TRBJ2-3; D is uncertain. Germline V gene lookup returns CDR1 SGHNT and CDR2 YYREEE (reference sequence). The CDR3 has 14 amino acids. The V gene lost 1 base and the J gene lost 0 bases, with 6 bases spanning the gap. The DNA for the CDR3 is TGTGCCAGCAGCTTGCGAGGTAGCACAGATACGCAGTATTTT. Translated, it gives CASSLRGSTDTQYF. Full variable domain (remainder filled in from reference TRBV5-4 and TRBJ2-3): ETGVTQSPTHLIKTRGQQVTLRCSSQSGHNTVSWYQQALGQGPQFIFQYYREEENGRGNFPPRFSGLQFPNYSSELNVNALELDDSALYLCASSLRGSTDTQYFGPGTRLTVL.